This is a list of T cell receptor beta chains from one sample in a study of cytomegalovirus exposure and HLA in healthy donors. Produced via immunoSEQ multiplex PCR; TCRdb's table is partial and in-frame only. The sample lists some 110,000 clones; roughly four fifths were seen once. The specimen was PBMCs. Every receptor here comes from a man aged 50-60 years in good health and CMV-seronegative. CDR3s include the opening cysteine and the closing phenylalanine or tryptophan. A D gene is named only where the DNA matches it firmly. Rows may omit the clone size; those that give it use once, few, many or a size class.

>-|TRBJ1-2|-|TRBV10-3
CAISESLYGYTF
TGTGCCATCAGTGAGTCTCTATATGGCTACACCTTC
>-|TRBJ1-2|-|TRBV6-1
CASTGEEGLYYGYTF
TGTGCCAGCACGGGAGAGGAGGGTCTCTATTATGGCTACACCTTC
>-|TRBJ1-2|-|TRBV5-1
CASSLVQTGDGYTF
TGCGCCAGCAGCTTGGTCCAAACGGGGGATGGCTACACCTTC
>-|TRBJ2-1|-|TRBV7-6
CASSSKRGRTEGGLAHEQFF
TGTGCCAGCAGCTCCAAGAGGGGGCGGACAGAAGGGGGACTGGCGCATGAGCAGTTCTTC
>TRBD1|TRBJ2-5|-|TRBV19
CASSPLRDRDPFGPEETQYF
TGTGCCAGTAGCCCTCTCCGGGACAGGGACCCATTCGGACCTGAAGAGACCCAGTACTTC
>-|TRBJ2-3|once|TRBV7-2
CASSARVDTQYF
TGTGCCAGCAGCGCCAGGGTGGATACGCAGTATTTT
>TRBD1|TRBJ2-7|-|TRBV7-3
CASSPRTGHEQYF
TGTGCCAGCAGCCCTAGGACAGGCCACGAGCAGTACTTC
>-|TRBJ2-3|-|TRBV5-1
CASSPLGGRDTDTQYF
TGCGCCAGCAGCCCACTCGGGGGTCGCGACACAGATACGCAGTATTTT
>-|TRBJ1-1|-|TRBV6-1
CASSEFGGEYEAFF
TGTGCCAGCAGTGAATTTGGCGGAGAGTATGAAGCTTTCTTT
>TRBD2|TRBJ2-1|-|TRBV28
CASSSLAGGNNEQFF
TGTGCCAGCAGTTCTCTAGCGGGGGGCAACAATGAGCAGTTCTTC
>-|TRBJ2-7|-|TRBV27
CASSLAASSDYEQYF
TGTGCCAGCAGTTTGGCTGCGTCTAGCGACTACGAGCAGTACTTC
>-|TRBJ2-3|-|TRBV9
CASSPPEAVSTDTQYF
TGTGCCAGCAGCCCCCCCGAGGCGGTGAGCACAGATACGCAGTATTTT
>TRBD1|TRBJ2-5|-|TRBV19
CASSETGKETQYF
TGTGCCAGTAGCGAGACAGGGAAGGAGACCCAGTACTTC
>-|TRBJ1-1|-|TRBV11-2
CASSPLSGGGTEAFF
TGTGCCAGCAGCCCCCTCTCCGGCGGAGGCACTGAAGCTTTCTTT
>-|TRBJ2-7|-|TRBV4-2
CASSQVEEGEQYF
TGTGCCAGCAGCCAAGTCGAAGAGGGAGAGCAGTACTTC
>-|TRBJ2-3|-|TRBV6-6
CASALAGTDTQYF
TGTGCCAGCGCCCTCGCCGGGACAGATACGCAGTATTTT
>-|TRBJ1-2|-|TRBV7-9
CASSLAGEDYGYTF
TGTGCCAGCAGCTTAGCGGGGGAGGACTATGGCTACACCTTC
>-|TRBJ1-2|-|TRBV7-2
CASSPIQVNYGYTF
TGTGCCAGCAGCCCGATTCAGGTTAACTATGGCTACACCTTC
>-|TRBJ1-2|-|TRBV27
CASSLSRAAYGYTF
TGTGCCAGCAGTTTATCCAGGGCCGCGTATGGCTACACCTTC
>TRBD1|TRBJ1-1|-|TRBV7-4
CASSLRRWTPDREAEAFF
TGTGCCAGCAGCTTAAGGAGGTGGACCCCGGACAGGGAAGCTGAAGCTTTCTTT